This TCR beta chain was observed in a study of blood T cells in healthy people across ages. Each sample provided at least 5 micrograms of extracted total RNA. This clonotype was picked up a small number of times. Its antigen is unknown. Sample-barcoded 5' priming and a J-beta primer mix drove a second PCR of roughly 6 to 12 cycles. A 12-random-nucleotide template-switch adaptor tagged each cDNA molecule. Any given sample supplied a minimum of 3 million CDR3-containing paired-end reads. Using its own MiXCR run on the 5' RACE reads, TCRdb lists one record per CDR3 protein. The table has roughly 800,000 distinct CDR3 sequences, around 36% seen once; the top ten hold 10% to 15%. Overall study results and limits: Age showed a roughly linear inverse relationship with TCR beta diversity per million T cells.

The receptor comes from a man younger than 35 in good health. The specimen was blood.

The CDR3 DNA follows: TGCAGTGCTAGAGAAACTAGCGGGGGGGCCTATGAGCAGTTCTTC. Protein product: CSARETSGGAYEQFF. This rearrangement joins TRBV20-1 to TRBJ2-1; 13 bases are a match to TRBD2. CDR1 and CDR2 from the germline V gene are DFQATT and SNEGSKA (reference sequence). The ends lost 0 bases at V and 8 bases at J; junction bases unmatched: 4. The CDR3 has 15 amino acids.